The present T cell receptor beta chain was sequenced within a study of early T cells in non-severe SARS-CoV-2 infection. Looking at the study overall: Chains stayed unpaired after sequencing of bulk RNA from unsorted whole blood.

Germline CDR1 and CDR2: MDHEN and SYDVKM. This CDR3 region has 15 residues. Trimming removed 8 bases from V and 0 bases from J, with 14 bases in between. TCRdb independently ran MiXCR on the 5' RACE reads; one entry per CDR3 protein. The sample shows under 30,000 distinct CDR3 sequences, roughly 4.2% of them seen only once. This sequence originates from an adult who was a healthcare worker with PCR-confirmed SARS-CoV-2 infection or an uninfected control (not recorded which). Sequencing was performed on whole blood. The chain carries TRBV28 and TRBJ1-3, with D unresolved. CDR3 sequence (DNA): TGTGCCAGCCACTCCGACACCCTCTCTGGAAACACCATATATTTT. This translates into CASHSDTLSGNTIYF.